These T cell receptor beta chains were read from a single sample in a study of shared clonotypes between healthy human individuals. TCRdb's copy holds only in-frame clones and misses some; the assay was immunoSEQ multiplex PCR. Of some 690,000 clones listed, 90% are singletons. Sequenced material: memory CD8+ T cells from PBMCs. The receptors shown here come from a man aged 18 to 29 in good health. Some clones in this sample may be carry-over from other donors' samples. The CDR3 runs from the conserved cysteine through the conserved F or W. The D gene is left open where the match is weak. Rows give clone size only sometimes, using once, few, many, or a class for an expanded clone.

D	length	size	V	J	DNA	CDR3
NA	15	NA	TRBV7-9	TRBJ2-1	TGTGCCAGCAGCTTAGCTTCCCGGAAAGGCAATGAGCAGTTCTTC	CASSLASRKGNEQFF
NA	15	NA	TRBV9	TRBJ2-3	TGTGCCAGCAGCGTAGGTAGGGAAAGCACAGATACGCAGTATTTT	CASSVGRESTDTQYF
TRBD1	15	NA	TRBV6-1	TRBJ2-2	TGTGCCAGCAGGGAGGGGACAGGCTTGACCGGGGAGCTGTTTTTT	CASREGTGLTGELFF
NA	11	few	TRBV27	TRBJ1-1	TGTGCCAGCGGTGCGGGTGTCGAAGCTTTCTTT	CASGAGVEAFF
TRBD2	17	NA	TRBV30	TRBJ2-6	TGTGCCTGGAGTGTTGGCGGGAGCTTTTCTGGGGCCAACGTCCTGACTTTC	CAWSVGGSFSGANVLTF
TRBD1	15	NA	TRBV11-2	TRBJ2-7	TGTGCCAGCAGCCCGTGGACAGGGTTAATCTACGAGCAGTACTTC	CASSPWTGLIYEQYF
TRBD2	16	NA	TRBV5-5	TRBJ2-1	TGTGCCAGCAGCTTGTATTTAGCGGGAGGGCACAATGAGCAGTTCTTC	CASSLYLAGGHNEQFF
NA	14	few	TRBV21-1	TRBJ2-7	TGTGCCAGCAGCAAACCGACAGGGGCCAGCGCCTTAATCTTC	CASSKPTGASALIF
NA	12	NA	TRBV2	TRBJ2-1	TGTGCCAGCAGTGAATTACGGGTTGAGCAGTTCTTC	CASSELRVEQFF
NA	14	NA	TRBV7-9	TRBJ2-3	TGTGCCAGCAGCCAACTCCGGGACTCATATACGCAGTATTTT	CASSQLRDSYTQYF
NA	15	NA	TRBV7-9	TRBJ1-6	TGTGCCAGCAGCTCCCGACGGGACACGGGGTCTCCCCTCCACTTT	CASSSRRDTGSPLHF
NA	13	NA	TRBV7-9	TRBJ2-2	TGTGCCAGCAGCGTCGCGAACACCGGGGAGCTGTTTTTT	CASSVANTGELFF
NA	18	NA	TRBV5-1	TRBJ2-2	TGCGCCAGCAGCCATGGACAGCCGGACGAAGCGAACACCGGGGAGCTGTTTTTT	CASSHGQPDEANTGELFF
NA	19	NA	TRBV4-1	TRBJ2-3	TGCGCCAGCAGCCAAGATCCTATGACAGGATCTTGGAGCACAGATACGCAGTATTTT	CASSQDPMTGSWSTDTQYF
TRBD2	15	NA	TRBV2	TRBJ2-7	TGTGCCAGCAGTGAATATTTGGGACTAGCGTCCGAGCAGTACTTC	CASSEYLGLASEQYF
NA	16	NA	TRBV10-3	TRBJ2-2	TGTGCCATCAGTGAGTCGCCAGTGAAGAACACCGGGGAGCTGTTTTTT	CAISESPVKNTGELFF
TRBD2	16	NA	TRBV6-5	TRBJ2-1	TGTGCCAGCAGTTACGGAAGCGGGAGACCCTACAATGAGCAGTTCTTC	CASSYGSGRPYNEQFF
NA	13	few	TRBV5-1	TRBJ1-1	TGCGCCAGCAGCTACACAGGTGTTTCTGAAGCTTTCTTT	CASSYTGVSEAFF
TRBD2	16	NA	TRBV28	TRBJ2-5	TGTGCCAGCAGTTTCATCAGGGAGGGGCCCACAGAGACCCAGTACTTC	CASSFIREGPTETQYF
NA	17	once	TRBV28	TRBJ2-7	TGTGCCAGCAGTTTATCCTTCGAGCCAGGGGCCTCCTACGAGCAGTACTTC	CASSLSFEPGASYEQYF